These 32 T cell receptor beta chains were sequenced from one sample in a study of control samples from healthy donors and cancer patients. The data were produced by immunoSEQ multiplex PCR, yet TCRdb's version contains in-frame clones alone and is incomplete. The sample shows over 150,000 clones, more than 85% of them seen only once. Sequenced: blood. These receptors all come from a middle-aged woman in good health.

The CDR3 sequence is CASSKGQDNQPQHF. In DNA form, the CDR3 reads TGCGCCAGCAGCAAAGGACAGGACAATCAGCCCCAGCATTTT. V gene TRBV5-1 combines with J gene TRBJ1-5, with 7 bases fitting TRBD1. CDR1 and CDR2 (germline): SGHRS, YFSETQ. This CDR3 has 14 residues. Trimming took 4 bases from V and 3 from J; bases not matched to a gene: 4.

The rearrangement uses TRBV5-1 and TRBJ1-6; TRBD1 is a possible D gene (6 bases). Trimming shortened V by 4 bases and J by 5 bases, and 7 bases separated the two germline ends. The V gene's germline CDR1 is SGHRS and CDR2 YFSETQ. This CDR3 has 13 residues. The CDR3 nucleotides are TGCGCCAGCAGCCGACAGGATAATTCACCCCTCCACTTT. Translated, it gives CASSRQDNSPLHF.

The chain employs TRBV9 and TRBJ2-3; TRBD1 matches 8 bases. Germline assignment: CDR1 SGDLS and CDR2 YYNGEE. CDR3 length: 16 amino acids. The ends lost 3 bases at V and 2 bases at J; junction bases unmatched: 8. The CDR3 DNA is TGTGCCAGCAGCGCACAGACAGGGGACCCCACAGATACGCAGTATTTT. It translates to CASSAQTGDPTDTQYF.

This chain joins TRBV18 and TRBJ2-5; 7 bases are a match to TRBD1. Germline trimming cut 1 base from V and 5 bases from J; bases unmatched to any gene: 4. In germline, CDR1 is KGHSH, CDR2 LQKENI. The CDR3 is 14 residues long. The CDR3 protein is CASSPQGALETQYF. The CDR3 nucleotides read TGTGCCAGCTCACCACAGGGGGCCTTGGAGACCCAGTACTTC.

This chain's CDR3 is CATSRVGGWGGTGELFF. CDR3 nucleotide sequence: TGTGCCACCAGCAGAGTGGGTGGATGGGGGGGCACCGGGGAGCTGTTTTTT. The V call is TRBV15, the J call TRBJ2-2, with 7 nucleotides matching TRBD2. This CDR3 has 17 residues. The V gene's germline CDR1 is LNHNV and CDR2 YYDKDF (reference sequence). The ends lost 1 base at V and 4 bases at J; junction bases unmatched: 9.

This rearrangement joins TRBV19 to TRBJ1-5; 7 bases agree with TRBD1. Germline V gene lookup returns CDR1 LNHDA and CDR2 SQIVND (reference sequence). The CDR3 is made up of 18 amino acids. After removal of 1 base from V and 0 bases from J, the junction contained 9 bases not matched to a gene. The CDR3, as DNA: TGTGCCAGTAGTATAGGGTTAGGGACAGAATATAGCAATCAGCCCCAGCATTTT. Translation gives CASSIGLGTEYSNQPQHF.

The CDR3 coding sequence is TGTGCCAGCTCACGGGGGATAAGTCGACAGGGGGACAATGAGCAGTTCTTC. This codes for CASSRGISRQGDNEQFF. V is TRBV18 and J is TRBJ2-1; 9 bases are a match to TRBD1. Germline V gene sequence: CDR1 KGHSH, CDR2 LQKENI. CDR3 length equals 17 residues. Trimming at V came to 4 bases and at J to 5 bases, leaving 12 bases not matched to a gene.

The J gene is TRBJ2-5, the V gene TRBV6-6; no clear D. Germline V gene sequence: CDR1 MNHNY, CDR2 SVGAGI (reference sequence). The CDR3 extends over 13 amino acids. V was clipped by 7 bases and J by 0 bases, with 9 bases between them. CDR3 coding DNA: TGTGCCAGCAACCGGGCCAACCAAGAGACCCAGTACTTC. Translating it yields CASNRANQETQYF.

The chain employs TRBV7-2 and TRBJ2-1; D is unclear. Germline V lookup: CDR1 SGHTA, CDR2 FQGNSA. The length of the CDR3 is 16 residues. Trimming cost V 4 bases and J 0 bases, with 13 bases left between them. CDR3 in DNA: TGTGCCAGCAGCTCCCAGCGTAAGAGCTCCTACAATGAGCAGTTCTTC. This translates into CASSSQRKSSYNEQFF.

Here the CDR3 DNA reads TGTGCCAGCAGCTTGCCCGGGGGGGCAGGGGATACGCAGTATTTT. Encoded protein: CASSLPGGAGDTQYF. V is TRBV5-6 and J is TRBJ2-3; 8 bases are a match to TRBD2. Germline CDR1 reads SGHDT; CDR2 reads YYEEEE. The CDR3 runs to 15 residues. The V segment lost 1 base and the J segment 6 bases; nucleotides outside the gene matches: 7.

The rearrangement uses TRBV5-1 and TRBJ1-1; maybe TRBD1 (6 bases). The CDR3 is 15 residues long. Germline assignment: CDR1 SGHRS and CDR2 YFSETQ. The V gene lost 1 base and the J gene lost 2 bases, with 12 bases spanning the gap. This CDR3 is CASSLPGAGNTEAFF. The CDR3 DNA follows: TGCGCCAGCAGCTTGCCGGGGGCGGGAAACACTGAAGCTTTCTTT.

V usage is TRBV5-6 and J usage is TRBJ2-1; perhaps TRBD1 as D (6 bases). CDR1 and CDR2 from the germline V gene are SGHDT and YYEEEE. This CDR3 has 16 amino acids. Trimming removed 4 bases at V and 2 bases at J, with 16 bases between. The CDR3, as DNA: TGTGCCAGCAGCCGCTTACCGGGACAAACCTACAATGAGCAGTTCTTC. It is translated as CASSRLPGQTYNEQFF.

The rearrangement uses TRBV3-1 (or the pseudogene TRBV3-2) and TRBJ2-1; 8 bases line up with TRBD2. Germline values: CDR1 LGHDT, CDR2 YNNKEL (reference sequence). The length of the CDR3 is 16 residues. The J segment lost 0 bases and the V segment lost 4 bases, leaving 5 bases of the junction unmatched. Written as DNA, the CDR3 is TGTGCCAGCAGCCCTTTAGCGGGGAACTCCTACAATGAGCAGTTCTTC. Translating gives CASSPLAGNSYNEQFF.

Written as DNA, the CDR3 is TGTGCCACCAGCAGAGATTTAGGGGATCAGCCCCAGCATTTT. Amino acids: CATSRDLGDQPQHF. The J gene is TRBJ1-5, the V gene TRBV15, with D tentatively TRBD1 (5 bases). Germline values: CDR1 LNHNV, CDR2 YYDKDF (reference sequence). The CDR3 is 14 amino acids. V shed 0 bases and J shed 5 bases, with 8 bases lying between them. Variable domain in full (rest from reference TRBV15 and TRBJ1-5): DAMVIQNPRYQVTQFGKPVTLSCSQTLNHNVMYWYQQKSSQAPKLLFHYYDKDFNNEADTPDNFQSRRPNTSFCFLDIRSPGLGDTAMYLCATSRDLGDQPQHFGDGTRLSIL.

CDR3 residues: CASSLAPSGGTDTQYF. CDR3 DNA sequence: TGTGCCAGCAGCTTAGCCCCTAGCGGGGGCACAGATACGCAGTATTTT. The genes are TRBV7-9 and TRBJ2-3, with TRBD2 matching 9 bases. This CDR3 region has 16 residues. V lost 0 bases to trimming and J lost 1 base; unmatched junction nucleotides: 2. Germline lookup yields CDR1 SEHNR and CDR2 FQNEAQ (reference sequence).

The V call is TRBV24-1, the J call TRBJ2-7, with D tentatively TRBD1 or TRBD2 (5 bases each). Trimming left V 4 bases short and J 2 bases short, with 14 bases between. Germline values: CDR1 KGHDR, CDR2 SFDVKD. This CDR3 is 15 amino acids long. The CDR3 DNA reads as TGTGCCACCAGTGAACCCCGGGACGCTACCTACGAGCAGTACTTC. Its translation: CATSEPRDATYEQYF.

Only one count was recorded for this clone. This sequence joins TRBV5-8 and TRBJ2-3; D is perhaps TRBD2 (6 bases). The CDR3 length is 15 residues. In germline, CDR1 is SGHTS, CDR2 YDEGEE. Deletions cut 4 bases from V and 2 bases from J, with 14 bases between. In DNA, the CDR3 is TGTGCCAGCAGCCCCGGGGCGGGGTACACAGATACGCAGTATTTT. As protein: CASSPGAGYTDTQYF.

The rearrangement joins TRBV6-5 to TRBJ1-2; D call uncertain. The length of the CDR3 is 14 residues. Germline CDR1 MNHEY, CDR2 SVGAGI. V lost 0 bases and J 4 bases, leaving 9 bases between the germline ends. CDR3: CASSYSEGTYGYTF. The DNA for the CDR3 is TGTGCCAGCAGTTACTCGGAGGGTACCTATGGCTACACCTTC.

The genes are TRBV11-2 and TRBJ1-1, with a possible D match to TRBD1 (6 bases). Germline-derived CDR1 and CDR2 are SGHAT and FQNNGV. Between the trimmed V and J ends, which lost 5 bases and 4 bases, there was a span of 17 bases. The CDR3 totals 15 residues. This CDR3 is CASSPTWGQGTEAFF. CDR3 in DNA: TGTGCCAGCAGCCCAACCTGGGGGCAAGGCACTGAAGCTTTCTTT. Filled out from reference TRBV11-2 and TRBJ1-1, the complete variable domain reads EAGVAQSPRYKIIEKRQSVAFWCNPISGHATLYWYQQILGQGPKLLIQFQNNGVVDDSQLPKDRFSAERLKGVDSTLKIQPAKLEDSAVYLCASSPTWGQGTEAFFGQGTRLTVV.

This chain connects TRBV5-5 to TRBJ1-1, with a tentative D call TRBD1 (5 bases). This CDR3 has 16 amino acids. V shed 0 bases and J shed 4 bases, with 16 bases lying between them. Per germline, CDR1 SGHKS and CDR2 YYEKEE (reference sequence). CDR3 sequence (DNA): TGTGCCAGCAGCTTGGTATTTCTGGGGACGGGCACTGAAGCTTTCTTT. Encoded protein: CASSLVFLGTGTEAFF.

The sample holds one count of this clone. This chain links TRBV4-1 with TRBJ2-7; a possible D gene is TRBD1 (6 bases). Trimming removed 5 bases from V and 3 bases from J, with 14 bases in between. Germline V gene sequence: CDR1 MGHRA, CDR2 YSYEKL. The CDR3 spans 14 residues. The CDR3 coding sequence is TGCGCCAGCAGCGAAAGGACAGAGGGCTACGAGCAGTACTTC. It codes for CASSERTEGYEQYF.

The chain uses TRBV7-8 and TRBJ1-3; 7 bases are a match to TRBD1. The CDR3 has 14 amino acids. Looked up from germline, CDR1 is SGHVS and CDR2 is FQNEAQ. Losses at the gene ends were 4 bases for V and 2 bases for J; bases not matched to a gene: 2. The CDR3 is CASSSTGTGNTIYF. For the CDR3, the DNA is TGTGCCAGCAGCTCGACAGGGACTGGAAACACCATATATTTT.

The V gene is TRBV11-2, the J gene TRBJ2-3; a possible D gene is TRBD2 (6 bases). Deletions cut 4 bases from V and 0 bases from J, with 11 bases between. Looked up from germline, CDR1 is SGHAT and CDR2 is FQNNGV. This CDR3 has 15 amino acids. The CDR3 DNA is TGTGCCAGCAGCTCGGAGGGCCCTAGCACAGATACGCAGTATTTT. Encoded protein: CASSSEGPSTDTQYF. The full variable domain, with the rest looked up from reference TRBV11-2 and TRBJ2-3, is EAGVAQSPRYKIIEKRQSVAFWCNPISGHATLYWYQQILGQGPKLLIQFQNNGVVDDSQLPKDRFSAERLKGVDSTLKIQPAKLEDSAVYLCASSSEGPSTDTQYFGPGTRLTVL.

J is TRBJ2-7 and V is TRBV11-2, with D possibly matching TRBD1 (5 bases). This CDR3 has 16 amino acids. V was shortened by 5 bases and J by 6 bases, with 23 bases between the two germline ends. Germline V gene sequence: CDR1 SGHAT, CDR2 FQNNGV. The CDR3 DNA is TGTGCCAGCAGCCAAGGGCCAGGGTCGTCCTATGGCGAGCAGTACTTC. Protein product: CASSQGPGSSYGEQYF.

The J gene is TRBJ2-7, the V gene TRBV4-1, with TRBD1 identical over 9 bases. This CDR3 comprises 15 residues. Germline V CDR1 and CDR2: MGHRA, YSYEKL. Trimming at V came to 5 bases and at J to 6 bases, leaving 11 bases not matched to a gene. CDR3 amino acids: CASSITGTGLFEQYF. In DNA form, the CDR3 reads TGCGCCAGCAGCATAACCGGGACAGGGCTTTTCGAGCAGTACTTC.

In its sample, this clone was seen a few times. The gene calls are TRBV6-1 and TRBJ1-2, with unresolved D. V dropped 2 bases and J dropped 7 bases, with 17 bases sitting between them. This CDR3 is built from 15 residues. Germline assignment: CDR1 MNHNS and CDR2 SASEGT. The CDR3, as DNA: TGTGCCAGCAGTGAATCAATTGGGCAGGCCGCTGGCTACACCTTC. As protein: CASSESIGQAAGYTF.

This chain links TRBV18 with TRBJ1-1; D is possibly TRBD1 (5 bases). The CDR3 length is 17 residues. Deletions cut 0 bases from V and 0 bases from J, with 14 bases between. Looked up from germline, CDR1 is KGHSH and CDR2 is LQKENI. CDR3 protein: CASSPPIATGVNTEAFF. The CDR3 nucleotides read TGTGCCAGCTCACCACCGATCGCTACAGGCGTGAACACTGAAGCTTTCTTT.

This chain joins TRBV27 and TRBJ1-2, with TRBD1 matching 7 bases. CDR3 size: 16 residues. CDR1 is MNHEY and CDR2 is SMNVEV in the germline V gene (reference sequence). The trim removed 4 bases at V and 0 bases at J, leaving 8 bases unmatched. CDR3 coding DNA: TGTGCCAGCAGTTCCCCCCGACAGGGCGCTAACTATGGCTACACCTTC. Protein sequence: CASSSPRQGANYGYTF.

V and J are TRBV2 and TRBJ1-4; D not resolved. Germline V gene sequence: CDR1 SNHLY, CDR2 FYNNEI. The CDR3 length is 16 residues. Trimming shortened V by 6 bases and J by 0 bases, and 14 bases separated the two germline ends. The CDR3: CASSQLGSATNEKLFF. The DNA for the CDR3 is TGTGCCAGCAGCCAATTGGGGTCTGCAACTAATGAAAAACTGTTTTTT. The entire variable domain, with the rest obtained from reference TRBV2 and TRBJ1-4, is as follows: EPEVTQTPSHQVTQMGQEVILRCVPISNHLYFYWYRQILGQKVEFLVSFYNNEISEKSEIFDDQFSVERPDGSNFTLKIRSTKLEDSAMYFCASSQLGSATNEKLFFGSGTQLSVL.

The chain's CDR3 is CASSPASQETQYF. The CDR3 bases are TGTGCCAGCAGCCCCGCTTCACAAGAGACCCAGTACTTC. V and J are TRBV9 and TRBJ2-5; D uncertain. Germline lookup yields CDR1 SGDLS and CDR2 YYNGEE. V was clipped by 4 bases and J by 2 bases, with 9 bases between them. This CDR3 contains 13 residues.

The CDR3 region has the DNA TGTGCCAGCAGCTTCACAGGGCCCCTTTACAATGAGCAGTTCTTC. This codes for CASSFTGPLYNEQFF. The chain couples TRBV7-3 to TRBJ2-1; D is perhaps TRBD1 (6 bases). Per the germline V gene, CDR1 is SGHTA and CDR2 is FQGTGA. CDR3 length: 15 amino acids. V was pared by 3 bases and J by 4 bases, with 13 bases between.

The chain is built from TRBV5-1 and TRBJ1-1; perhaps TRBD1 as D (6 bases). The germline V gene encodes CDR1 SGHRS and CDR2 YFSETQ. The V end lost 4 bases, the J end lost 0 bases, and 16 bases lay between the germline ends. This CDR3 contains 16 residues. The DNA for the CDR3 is TGCGCCAGCAGCCCCGAGGTGGGGGCGGTGAACACTGAAGCTTTCTTT. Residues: CASSPEVGAVNTEAFF.